A selection of T cell receptor beta chains follows, all from one sample in a study of beta chain features in type 1 diabetes. TCRdb's copy holds only in-frame clones and misses some; the assay was immunoSEQ multiplex PCR. The repertoire holds about 150,000 clones, with 11% as singletons. The sequenced sample was central memory CD4+ T cells from blood. The source is a man younger than 30 in good health. Both conserved end residues are part of each CDR3. Each record gives: clone size, D gene, V gene, J gene, CDR3 DNA, CDR3 protein. A D gene is named only where the DNA matches it firmly. Size is omitted from some rows. Given values are once, few, many or a class for expanded clones.

clone size: many
D gene: TRBD1
V gene: TRBV11-3
J gene: TRBJ1-1
CDR3 DNA: TGTGCCAGCAGCCTAACAGGGGTCAACACTGAAGCTTTCTTT
CDR3 protein: CASSLTGVNTEAFF

clone size: medium-sized
D gene: TRBD2
V gene: TRBV9
J gene: TRBJ2-1
CDR3 DNA: TGTGCCAGCAGCGTACAAACAGGACTAGCGGGTTTTAATGAGCAGTTCTTC
CDR3 protein: CASSVQTGLAGFNEQFF

clone size: few
D gene: .
V gene: TRBV7-2
J gene: TRBJ2-5
CDR3 DNA: TGTGCCAGCAGCTTATATGGGATCCAAGAGACCCAGTACTTC
CDR3 protein: CASSLYGIQETQYF

clone size: few
D gene: .
V gene: TRBV5-5
J gene: TRBJ2-3
CDR3 DNA: TGTGCCAGCAGCCTTCTAGACAGAGGTACGCAGTATTTT
CDR3 protein: CASSLLDRGTQYF

clone size: .
D gene: TRBD2
V gene: TRBV10-3
J gene: TRBJ2-7
CDR3 DNA: TGTGCCATCAGTGAAGCGGGGCTAGCGGCCAAATCCTACGAGCAGTACTTC
CDR3 protein: CAISEAGLAAKSYEQYF

clone size: few
D gene: TRBD1
V gene: TRBV4-2
J gene: TRBJ2-7
CDR3 DNA: TGTGCCAGCAGCCCGACAGGGACCTCCTACGAGCAGTACTTC
CDR3 protein: CASSPTGTSYEQYF

clone size: few
D gene: .
V gene: TRBV7-8
J gene: TRBJ1-1
CDR3 DNA: TGTGCCAGCAGCTCCTACACCGAGGCTTTCTTT
CDR3 protein: CASSSYTEAFF

clone size: .
D gene: .
V gene: TRBV5-1
J gene: TRBJ2-7
CDR3 DNA: TGCGCCAGCAGCTTGAACAGGAAGGGCTACGAGCAGTACTTC
CDR3 protein: CASSLNRKGYEQYF

clone size: .
D gene: .
V gene: TRBV7-2
J gene: TRBJ1-1
CDR3 DNA: TGTGCCAGCAGCCTGTCTGGGGGAATCACTGAAGCTTTCTTT
CDR3 protein: CASSLSGGITEAFF

clone size: .
D gene: .
V gene: TRBV10-2
J gene: TRBJ2-2
CDR3 DNA: TGCGCCAGCAGTTCGCAGGGACTGCGGACCTGGGAGCTGTTTTTT
CDR3 protein: CASSSQGLRTWELFF

clone size: .
D gene: TRBD1
V gene: TRBV18
J gene: TRBJ1-4
CDR3 DNA: TGTGCCAGTCAACGGACAGGGAACTTTAATGAAAAACTGTTTTTT
CDR3 protein: CASQRTGNFNEKLFF

clone size: few
D gene: .
V gene: TRBV7-2
J gene: TRBJ2-7
CDR3 DNA: TGTGCCAGCAGCTTCGGGCACCTCTACGAGCAGTACTTC
CDR3 protein: CASSFGHLYEQYF

clone size: .
D gene: .
V gene: TRBV9
J gene: TRBJ1-2
CDR3 DNA: TGTGCCAGCAGCGTAGAGAACGACTATGGCTACACCTTC
CDR3 protein: CASSVENDYGYTF

clone size: .
D gene: .
V gene: TRBV7-8
J gene: TRBJ2-5
CDR3 DNA: TGTGCCAGCAGCTTCCAGCCCGAGACCCAGTACTTC
CDR3 protein: CASSFQPETQYF

clone size: few
D gene: .
V gene: TRBV15
J gene: TRBJ1-1
CDR3 DNA: TGTGCCACCTCCGGGGAGGAGAAGGGTGGAACTGAAGCTTTCTTT
CDR3 protein: CATSGEEKGGTEAFF

clone size: few
D gene: TRBD1
V gene: TRBV4-2
J gene: TRBJ1-6
CDR3 DNA: TGTGCCAGCAGCCAAGGATCGAGGGGGCGGGATTCACCCCTCCACTTT
CDR3 protein: CASSQGSRGRDSPLHF

clone size: few
D gene: .
V gene: TRBV18
J gene: TRBJ1-1
CDR3 DNA: TGTGCCAGCTCACTCGGTTCTCAACGGGCTGAAGCTTTCTTT
CDR3 protein: CASSLGSQRAEAFF

clone size: .
D gene: .
V gene: TRBV10-3
J gene: TRBJ1-2
CDR3 DNA: TGTGCCATCAGCGGAGAAGGACATTATGGCTACACCTTC
CDR3 protein: CAISGEGHYGYTF

clone size: once
D gene: .
V gene: TRBV5-6
J gene: TRBJ2-3
CDR3 DNA: TGTGCCAGCACTAGGGATCGCACAGATACGCAGTATTTT
CDR3 protein: CASTRDRTDTQYF

clone size: .
D gene: TRBD1
V gene: TRBV29-1
J gene: TRBJ2-1
CDR3 DNA: TGCAGCATCCCACCTCCGGGACAGCGATACAATGAGCAGTTCTTC
CDR3 protein: CSIPPPGQRYNEQFF

clone size: .
D gene: .
V gene: TRBV5-6
J gene: TRBJ1-2
CDR3 DNA: TGTGCCAGCAGCTTGGGATTACGAAGCTATGGCTACACCTTC
CDR3 protein: CASSLGLRSYGYTF

clone size: few
D gene: .
V gene: TRBV6-6
J gene: TRBJ2-1
CDR3 DNA: TGTGCCAGCAGTCGCACCGGGACTCACTCCTACAATGAGCAGTTCTTC
CDR3 protein: CASSRTGTHSYNEQFF

clone size: .
D gene: .
V gene: TRBV20-1
J gene: TRBJ2-2
CDR3 DNA: TGCAGTGCTAAATTCGGGGAGCTGTTTTTT
CDR3 protein: CSAKFGELFF

clone size: few
D gene: .
V gene: TRBV7-9
J gene: TRBJ2-7
CDR3 DNA: TGTGCCAGCAGCCAGACATTTCCCGAGCAGTACTTC
CDR3 protein: CASSQTFPEQYF

clone size: few
D gene: .
V gene: TRBV6-6
J gene: TRBJ2-7
CDR3 DNA: TGTGCCAGCACCGACCGGACCTACGAGCAGTACTTC
CDR3 protein: CASTDRTYEQYF

clone size: few
D gene: .
V gene: TRBV30
J gene: TRBJ2-1
CDR3 DNA: TGTGCCTGGAGTGTACGGTACTCGAGTGAGCAGTTCTTC
CDR3 protein: CAWSVRYSSEQFF

clone size: few
D gene: .
V gene: TRBV5-4
J gene: TRBJ2-7
CDR3 DNA: TGTGCCAGCAGCTTTACTGGGAGTAAGCAGTACTTC
CDR3 protein: CASSFTGSKQYF

clone size: .
D gene: .
V gene: TRBV4-3
J gene: TRBJ2-1
CDR3 DNA: TGCGCCAGCAGCCAAGAATCTGGGAACAATGAGCAGTTCTTC
CDR3 protein: CASSQESGNNEQFF

clone size: few
D gene: TRBD1
V gene: TRBV9
J gene: TRBJ2-1
CDR3 DNA: TGTGCCAGCAGCGAATATCCAGGGGGCGAGGGTATCTTC
CDR3 protein: CASSEYPGGEGIF

clone size: .
D gene: .
V gene: TRBV15
J gene: TRBJ2-7
CDR3 DNA: TGTGCCACCGCGAGGGCAGGGCGAACCTACGAGCAGTACTTC
CDR3 protein: CATARAGRTYEQYF

clone size: few
D gene: TRBD1
V gene: TRBV27
J gene: TRBJ1-2
CDR3 DNA: TGTGCCAGCAGCTTGCAGGGGGCCGTTAACTATGGCTACACCTTC
CDR3 protein: CASSLQGAVNYGYTF

clone size: .
D gene: .
V gene: TRBV7-9
J gene: TRBJ2-1
CDR3 DNA: TGTGCCAGCAGCCGGACACTAGTCGAGTTCTTC
CDR3 protein: CASSRTLVEFF

clone size: .
D gene: .
V gene: TRBV7-2
J gene: TRBJ2-1
CDR3 DNA: TGTGCCAGCAGCTTAGTCTCGGCGGGTAGCAATGAGCAGTTCTTC
CDR3 protein: CASSLVSAGSNEQFF

clone size: few
D gene: TRBD1
V gene: TRBV29-1
J gene: TRBJ2-1
CDR3 DNA: TGCAGCGTTCACACAGGGGACACCTACAATGAGCAGTTCTTC
CDR3 protein: CSVHTGDTYNEQFF

clone size: .
D gene: TRBD1
V gene: TRBV29-1
J gene: TRBJ2-3
CDR3 DNA: TGCAGCGTGGGACAGGGGGCAGCAACAGATACGCAGTATTTT
CDR3 protein: CSVGQGAATDTQYF

clone size: .
D gene: TRBD1
V gene: TRBV15
J gene: TRBJ2-3
CDR3 DNA: TGTGCCACCAGCAGGACAGGGAAGGCGACAGATACGCAGTATTTT
CDR3 protein: CATSRTGKATDTQYF

clone size: few
D gene: .
V gene: TRBV6-1
J gene: TRBJ1-1
CDR3 DNA: TGTGCCAGCAGTGAGGCCGGGACGAACACTGAAGCTTTCTTT
CDR3 protein: CASSEAGTNTEAFF

clone size: few
D gene: .
V gene: TRBV4-3
J gene: TRBJ1-4
CDR3 DNA: TGCGCCAGCAGCCAAGGGGCAGGACAGACTAATGAAAAACTGTTTTTT
CDR3 protein: CASSQGAGQTNEKLFF

clone size: few
D gene: .
V gene: TRBV4-3
J gene: TRBJ1-6
CDR3 DNA: TGCGCCAGCAGCCAAGAGGCCGGGACGCGAAATTCACCCCTCCACTTT
CDR3 protein: CASSQEAGTRNSPLHF

clone size: few
D gene: TRBD2
V gene: TRBV4-1
J gene: TRBJ2-1
CDR3 DNA: TGCGCCAGCAGCCAAGAAGCCGGGACTAGCAATGAGCAGTTCTTC
CDR3 protein: CASSQEAGTSNEQFF

clone size: .
D gene: .
V gene: TRBV27
J gene: TRBJ1-5
CDR3 DNA: TGTGCCAGCAGTTCCCGGGACTACAATCAGCCCCAGCATTTT
CDR3 protein: CASSSRDYNQPQHF